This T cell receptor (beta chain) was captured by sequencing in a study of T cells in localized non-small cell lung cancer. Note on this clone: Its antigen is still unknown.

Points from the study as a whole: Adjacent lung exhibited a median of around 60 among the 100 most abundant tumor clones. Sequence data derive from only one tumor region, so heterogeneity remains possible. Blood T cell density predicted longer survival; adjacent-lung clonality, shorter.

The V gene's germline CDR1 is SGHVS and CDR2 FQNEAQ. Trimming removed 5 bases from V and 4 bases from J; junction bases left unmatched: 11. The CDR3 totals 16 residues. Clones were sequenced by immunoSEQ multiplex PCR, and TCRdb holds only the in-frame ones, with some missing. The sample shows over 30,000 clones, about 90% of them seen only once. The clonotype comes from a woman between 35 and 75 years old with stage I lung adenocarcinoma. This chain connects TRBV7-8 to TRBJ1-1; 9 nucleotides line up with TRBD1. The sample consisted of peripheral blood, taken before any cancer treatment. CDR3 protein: CASSARTGAGVTEAFF. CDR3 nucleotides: TGTGCCAGCAGCGCCAGGACAGGGGCAGGAGTCACTGAAGCTTTCTTT.